This TCR beta chain was sequenced in a study of T cells in Graves' hyperthyroidism and ophthalmopathy. About the research overall: It was at initial diagnosis, before any treatment, that peripheral blood was collected.

Deletions cut 4 bases from V and 9 bases from J, with 18 bases between. The CDR3 is 14 residues long. In germline, CDR1 is SGHTA, CDR2 FQGNSA. This clonotype was seen ten or more times. The target antigen is unknown. RNA transcripts provided the source from which TCR beta CDR3 regions were amplified. Carried out on the TCR CDR3, a first-round RT-PCR used the HTBI primer set. MiXCR was run by TCRdb on the multiplex PCR reads, yielding one entry per CDR3 protein. The data show a few hundred thousand distinct CDR3 sequences, about a sixth seen once. Overall study findings and caveats: The model forecast ophthalmopathy, anticipating it by a median approximately 6.1 months before onset.

This TCR came from a young woman with Graves' ophthalmopathy. This rearrangement joins TRBV7-2 to TRBJ1-1; no definite D call. The sample was blood. The CDR3 nucleotides read TGTGCCAGCAGCTACTTCCCTCTATTTCCAAAAGCTTTCTTT. Translation gives CASSYFPLFPKAFF.